The 32 T cell receptor beta chains below come from one sample, sequenced in a study of blood T cells in healthy people across ages (dated by TCRdb to between 2014 and 2017). Libraries were made using 5' RACE. TCRdb records Illumina HiSeq 2500 as the sequencer. A second about 7 to 11 cycle PCR used a sample-barcoded 5' primer and a J-beta primer mix. TCRdb itself trimmed the public reads at Q25 with fastp, ran MiXCR and retained productive beta chains. Rows are combined by CDR3 protein, so each entry shows the most common genes and DNA. In all, the sample holds about 800,000 distinct CDR3 sequences, and 55% to 70% of those were seen once. The ten largest clones take up around 22% of the sample. Specimen: blood. The receptor source for this set is a man aged 25-40 years in good health.

The V and J genes are TRBV20-1 and TRBJ1-2, with D uncertain. Deletions cut 6 bases from V and 4 bases from J, with 15 bases between. Germline V lookup: CDR1 DFQATT, CDR2 SNEGSKA (reference sequence). The CDR3 length is 13 residues. CDR3 region: CSARPGASYGYTF. CDR3 DNA sequence: TGCAGTGCCCGGCCCGGCGCCTCCTATGGCTACACCTTC.

The chain joins TRBV20-1 to TRBJ2-7; the D is unclear. The CDR3 contains 15 residues. The V end lost 0 bases, the J end lost 3 bases, and 15 bases lay between the germline ends. Germline CDR1 DFQATT, CDR2 SNEGSKA (reference sequence). For the CDR3, the DNA is TGCAGTGCTAGAGATCCTCGAAGAAGCCTCTACGAGCAGTACTTC. This sequence encodes CSARDPRRSLYEQYF.

The chain links TRBV7-6 to TRBJ1-2, with D possibly TRBD1 on 6 matching bases. Between the trimmed V and J ends, which lost 10 bases and 0 bases, there was a span of 15 bases. Germline CDR1 is SGHVS and CDR2 is FNYEAQ. The CDR3 consists of 14 residues. The CDR3 nucleotides are TGTGCCACGAGAGGGACATCAGCTAACTATGGCTACACCTTC. It specifies CATRGTSANYGYTF.

The V and J genes are TRBV2 and TRBJ2-3; no firm D call. The CDR3 length is 12 residues. Trimming took off 6 bases at V and 2 bases at J, with 6 bases between the two ends. Germline V gene sequence: CDR1 SNHLY, CDR2 FYNNEI. CDR3 sequence: CASRTITDTQYF. The CDR3 coding sequence is TGTGCCAGCAGGACCATCACAGATACGCAGTATTTT. The whole variable domain, filled in from reference TRBV2 and TRBJ2-3, reads EPEVTQTPSHQVTQMGQEVILRCVPISNHLYFYWYRQILGQKVEFLVSFYNNEISEKSEIFDDQFSVERPDGSNFTLKIRSTKLEDSAMYFCASRTITDTQYFGPGTRLTVL.

This clonotype was counted a few times. The chain employs TRBV7-9 and TRBJ2-4; TRBD1 matches 8 bases. The assigned J gene may be wrong: the sequence end matches TRBJ2-7 better. The CDR3 spans 12 residues. In germline, CDR1 is SEHNR, CDR2 FQNEAQ (reference sequence). CDR3 loop: CASGQGIYEQYF. The CDR3 DNA is TGTGCCAGCGGACAGGGCATCTACGAGCAGTACTTC.

The gene calls are TRBV6-6 and TRBJ2-1, with TRBD2 identical over 9 bases. V lost 7 bases, J lost 6 bases, and 13 bases stayed unmatched. Germline CDR1 and CDR2: MNHNY and SVGAGI (reference sequence). This CDR3 contains 16 residues. The CDR3 region has the DNA TGTGCCAGCACCATACCGACACTAGCGGGCGGCAATGAGCAGTTCTTC. Amino acids: CASTIPTLAGGNEQFF.

This chain uses TRBV4-2 with TRBJ2-7; perhaps TRBD2 as D (6 bases). CDR1 and CDR2 from the germline V gene are LGHNA and YNFKEQ. The germline V and J ends were trimmed by 8 bases and 9 bases, with 26 bases remaining between them. This CDR3 has 15 residues. The CDR3 reads CASQTGTPGTRGQYF. The CDR3 DNA reads TGTGCCAGCCAGACCGGGACTCCGGGTACTCGAGGGCAGTACTTC.

The chain combines TRBV20-1 with TRBJ2-7; TRBD1 agrees at 9 bases. The CDR3 has 18 amino acids. The germline V gene has CDR1 DFQATT and CDR2 SNEGSKA (reference sequence). V shed 5 bases, J shed 6 bases, and the junction held 23 bases outside the gene matches. The CDR3 DNA follows: TGCAGTGCTTTACGCTATTTTAAGGGACAGGGTTTGTGGCGCGAGCAGTACTTC. This gives the protein CSALRYFKGQGLWREQYF.

The chain combines TRBV7-2 with TRBJ2-1; D tentatively reads TRBD1 or TRBD2 (6 bases each). V lost 7 bases and J 8 bases, leaving 15 bases between the germline ends. Per germline, CDR1 SGHTA and CDR2 FQGNSA. There are 13 residues in the CDR3. For the CDR3, the DNA is TGTGCCAGCAAAGGAGGGGGAGGAGATGAGCAGTTCTTC. Translating it yields CASKGGGGDEQFF.

This clonotype came up a few times. The V call is TRBV20-1, the J call TRBJ2-5, with 9 bases matching TRBD1. Near its end, the DNA agrees better with TRBJ2-7, so the J call may be wrong. This CDR3 comprises 14 residues. CDR1 and CDR2 (germline): DFQATT, SNEGSKA (reference sequence). The CDR3 DNA reads as TGCAGTGCTATCTCCGGGACAGGGTTATCCGAGCAGTACTTC. It yields the protein CSAISGTGLSEQYF.

In its sample, this clonotype was seen a few times. The chain carries TRBV4-2 and TRBJ2-3; D possibly corresponds to TRBD1 (6 bases). The V gene's germline CDR1 is LGHNA and CDR2 YNFKEQ. This CDR3 has 17 amino acids. The ends were cut back, 2 bases at V and 6 bases at J, with 21 bases in the middle. CDR3 residues: CASSQIKAEQGADTQYF. The CDR3 DNA follows: TGTGCCAGCAGCCAAATTAAAGCGGAACAGGGCGCGGATACGCAGTATTTT.

This clonotype turned up a few times. This chain joins TRBV29-1 and TRBJ2-1, with 8 nucleotides matching TRBD2. The CDR3 extends over 13 amino acids. Germline CDR1 reads SQVTM; CDR2 reads ANQGSEA. With 0 bases clipped from V and 7 bases from J, the junction kept 2 bases outside the gene matches. CDR3 coding DNA: TGCAGCGTTGAAGACGGGACTAGGAATGAGCAGTTCTTC. Protein sequence: CSVEDGTRNEQFF.

In this sample, this clonotype turned up a few times. CDR3 DNA sequence: TGTGCCAGCAGCCTAACTAGCGCGAGCTCCTACGAGCAGTACTTC. This translates into CASSLTSASSYEQYF. J is TRBJ2-7 and V is TRBV6-1, with TRBD2 identical over 7 bases. Germline-derived CDR1 and CDR2 are MNHNS and SASEGT. J lost 0 bases, V lost 6 bases, and 8 bases had no gene match. This CDR3 has 15 amino acids.

This clonotype was seen repeatedly, ten times or more. The V and J genes are TRBV7-2 and TRBJ2-4; D perhaps matches TRBD1 (6 bases). The CDR3 has 14 residues. Germline CDR1 and CDR2: SGHTA and FQGNSA. V lost 3 bases to trimming and J lost 5 bases, with 11 bases between them. CDR3 nucleotides: TGTGCCAGCAGCTTCCAGGGGTGGGAAAACATTCAGTACTTC. Its protein is CASSFQGWENIQYF.

The chain couples TRBV20-1 to TRBJ2-7, with D perhaps TRBD2 (6 bases). Germline V lookup: CDR1 DFQATT, CDR2 SNEGSKA (reference sequence). CDR3 size: 14 residues. The germline V and J ends were trimmed by 3 bases and 1 base, with 13 bases remaining between them. This chain's CDR3 is CSASGPSVSYEQYF. In DNA form, the CDR3 reads TGCAGTGCTAGTGGTCCTAGCGTGTCCTACGAGCAGTACTTC.

In its sample, this clonotype was seen many times. V gene TRBV5-6 combines with J gene TRBJ1-2; D remains ambiguous. The length of the CDR3 is 16 residues. Germline CDR1 reads SGHDT; CDR2 reads YYEEEE. The V gene lost 4 bases and the J gene lost 6 bases, with 22 bases spanning the gap. CDR3 protein: CASSPETQYISHGYTF. The CDR3 DNA is TGTGCCAGCAGCCCGGAGACCCAATATATATCCCATGGCTACACCTTC.

This clonotype was picked up a small number of times. The V call is TRBV7-9, the J call TRBJ2-5; D may be TRBD2 (6 bases). Per the germline V gene, CDR1 is SEHNR and CDR2 is FQNEAQ (reference sequence). Trimming pared 1 base from V and 5 bases from J, leaving 17 bases between. CDR3 length: 16 residues. The chain's CDR3 is CASSLGLAGYRETQYF. In DNA form, the CDR3 reads TGTGCCAGCAGCTTAGGCCTGGCGGGGTATCGGGAGACCCAGTACTTC.

This rearrangement joins TRBV6-1 to TRBJ2-3, with TRBD2 matching 12 bases. This CDR3 is built from 17 residues. After removal of 5 bases from V and 4 bases from J, the junction contained 10 bases not matched to a gene. Germline lookup yields CDR1 MNHNS and CDR2 SASEGT. CDR3 in amino acids: CASSLTSGRMMPDTQYF. The CDR3 DNA is TGTGCCAGCAGTCTGACTAGCGGGAGAATGATGCCAGATACGCAGTATTTT.

The chain couples TRBV20-1 to TRBJ2-5; D gene uncertain. Germline values: CDR1 DFQATT, CDR2 SNEGSKA (reference sequence). V was shortened by 1 base and J by 5 bases, with 8 bases between the two germline ends. The CDR3 runs to 12 residues. The CDR3 bases are TGCAGTGCTAGAGCTGACCGCGAGACCCAGTACTTC. Encoded protein: CSARADRETQYF.

The V call is TRBV9, the J call TRBJ2-1; D unresolved. Per germline, CDR1 SGDLS and CDR2 YYNGEE. The CDR3 length is 13 residues. V lost 1 base and J lost 9, with 11 bases in between. The CDR3 sequence is CASSVRDWGEQFF. The CDR3 DNA reads as TGTGCCAGCAGCGTACGTGATTGGGGTGAGCAGTTCTTC.

The CDR3 reads CASNGAGPYNEQFF. The CDR3 DNA reads TGCGCCAGCAATGGGGCAGGACCTTACAATGAGCAGTTCTTC. The chain links TRBV4-1 to TRBJ2-1; a possible D gene is TRBD1 (5 bases). Per the germline V gene, CDR1 is MGHRA and CDR2 is YSYEKL. Trimming cost V 7 bases and J 4 bases, with 14 bases left between them. The CDR3 contains 14 residues.

This sequence joins TRBV7-2 and TRBJ2-1, with D hard to call. V was shortened by 8 bases and J by 8 bases, with 13 bases between the two germline ends. CDR1 is SGHTA and CDR2 is FQGNSA in the germline V gene. The CDR3 sequence is 12 residues long. This CDR3 is CASSLGIYEQFF. CDR3 sequence (DNA): TGTGCCAGCTCCCTAGGTATCTATGAGCAGTTCTTC. Using reference TRBV7-2 and TRBJ2-1 for the parts outside the CDR3, the full variable domain is GAGVSQSPSNKVTEKGKDVELRCDPISGHTALYWYRQSLGQGLEFLIYFQGNSAPDKSGLPSDRFSAERTGGSVSTLTIQRTQQEDSAVYLCASSLGIYEQFFGPGTRLTVL.

A few counts support this clonotype. The chain combines TRBV29-1 with TRBJ2-7; 9 bases match TRBD1. CDR1 is SQVTM, CDR2 ANQGSEA, per germline. The CDR3 extends over 12 amino acids. V lost 8 bases, J lost 6 bases, and 8 bases stayed unmatched. CDR3 bases: TGCAGCTACAGGGACAGGGCCTCCGAGCAGTACTTC. Its translation: CSYRDRASEQYF.

This clonotype was seen only a few times. Possible read error: a much larger clone is one base away. The rearrangement links TRBV6-4 to TRBJ2-7, with 10 nucleotides matching TRBD2. Germline V lookup: CDR1 MRHNA, CDR2 SNTAGT. This CDR3 is 15 amino acids long. Trimming removed 0 bases from V and 7 bases from J; junction bases left unmatched: 6. The CDR3 region is CASSDSSGGYNEQYF. CDR3 sequence (DNA): TGTGCCAGCAGTGACTCTAGCGGGGGGTACAATGAGCAGTACTTC.

The V and J genes are TRBV29-1 and TRBJ2-7, with D hard to call. The V and J ends lost 2 bases and 2 bases respectively, with 4 bases between them. CDR3 length: 11 residues. Germline V gene lookup returns CDR1 SQVTM and CDR2 ANQGSEA. The CDR3 DNA follows: TGCAGCGTTGAATGGGCCTACGAGCAGTACTTC. Its protein product is CSVEWAYEQYF.

This chain connects TRBV20-1 to TRBJ2-3; tentatively, D is TRBD2 (6 bases). The CDR3 contains 15 residues. The V gene's germline CDR1 is DFQATT and CDR2 SNEGSKA (reference sequence). The ends were cut back, 0 bases at V and 0 bases at J, with 10 bases in the middle. The CDR3 bases are TGCAGTGCTAGAGATCCGGGACTCAGCACAGATACGCAGTATTTT. Its translation is CSARDPGLSTDTQYF.

This clonotype has at least ten counts. CDR3 coding DNA: TGTGCCAGCAGCTTACCCCAGGAGGATACGCAGTATTTT. The encoded protein is CASSLPQEDTQYF. This chain connects TRBV7-2 to TRBJ2-3; unclear D gene. The CDR3 length is 13 residues. Trimming took 2 bases from V and 6 from J, leaving 9 bases between them. The germline gives CDR1 SGHTA, CDR2 FQGNSA.

The chain links TRBV7-2 to TRBJ1-4, with unresolved D. The CDR3 contains 14 residues. In germline, CDR1 is SGHTA, CDR2 FQGNSA. V was clipped by 1 base and J by 3 bases, with 6 bases between them. CDR3 sequence: CASSLGSANEKLFF. CDR3 in DNA: TGTGCCAGCAGCTTAGGGTCGGCTAATGAAAAACTGTTTTTT.

This sequence joins TRBV2 and TRBJ1-4; maybe TRBD1 (6 bases). This CDR3 has 15 amino acids. V gave up 6 bases and J gave up 4 bases, with 15 bases separating them. The germline V gene encodes CDR1 SNHLY and CDR2 FYNNEI. CDR3 DNA sequence: TGTGCCAGCAGCGAACAGGGCGCCTATAATGAAAAACTGTTTTTT. This sequence encodes CASSEQGAYNEKLFF.

This clonotype has only one observation. The genes are TRBV5-1 and TRBJ1-1, with D possibly matching TRBD1 (6 bases). CDR1 is SGHRS, CDR2 YFSETQ, per germline. This CDR3 spans 15 amino acids. V dropped 2 bases and J dropped 3 bases, with 14 bases sitting between them. The CDR3 coding sequence is TGCGCCAGCAGCTTTTCGGGGGCGCTCTACACTGAAGCTTTCTTT. It translates to CASSFSGALYTEAFF.

The V and J genes are TRBV28 and TRBJ2-1; perhaps TRBD2 as D (6 bases). CDR1 and CDR2 (germline): MDHEN, SYDVKM. V lost 7 bases and J 6 bases, leaving 19 bases between the germline ends. The CDR3 has 15 amino acids. This chain's CDR3 is CASTPLRDSCNEQFF. DNA of the CDR3: TGTGCCAGCACTCCTCTCCGGGACTCGTGCAATGAGCAGTTCTTC. The whole variable domain, filled in from reference TRBV28 and TRBJ2-1, reads DVKVTQSSRYLVKRTGEKVFLECVQDMDHENMFWYRQDPGLGLRLIYFSYDVKMKEKGDIPEGYSVSREKKERFSLILESASTNQTSMYLCASTPLRDSCNEQFFGPGTRLTVL.

The chain has TRBV20-1 and TRBJ2-7; 11 nucleotides line up with TRBD1. CDR3 length: 16 residues. Germline trimming cut 0 bases from V and 1 base from J; bases unmatched to any gene: 5. The V gene's germline CDR1 is DFQATT and CDR2 SNEGSKA (reference sequence). CDR3 in amino acids: CSAREGGQGGSYEQYF. The CDR3 bases are TGCAGTGCTAGAGAGGGGGGACAGGGGGGTTCCTACGAGCAGTACTTC.